The 3 T cell receptor beta chains below were found in one sample sequenced in a study of OX40 agonist ivuxolimab in advanced cancers. TCRdb's table, derived via immunoSEQ multiplex PCR, lists solely in-frame clones and lacks some. The sample holds 30,000 to 40,000 clones, 84% seen once. Sample: CD4+ or CD8+ T cells sorted from blood, taken in a trial of the OX40 agonist ivuxolimab. The source of these receptors is an adult with an advanced solid tumor such as melanoma, head and neck, liver or kidney cancer.

This clone occurred once. The rearrangement joins TRBV6-4 to TRBJ2-2; 9 bases are shared with TRBD2. Germline V gives CDR1 MRHNA, CDR2 SNTAGT. V shed 4 bases, J shed 7 bases, and the junction held 4 bases outside the gene matches. This CDR3 region has 14 residues. CDR3 residues: CASSVGTSSGELFF. CDR3 nucleotide sequence: TGTGCCAGCAGTGTGGGGACTAGCAGCGGGGAGCTGTTTTTT.

This clone has just one count. CDR3 nucleotide sequence: TGTGCCAGTAGTATAGACCCACCGGGACTAGCGGGAAATACGCAGTATTTT. Residues: CASSIDPPGLAGNTQYF. The chain is built from TRBV19 and TRBJ2-3; TRBD2 matches at 13 bases. Germline CDR1 LNHDA, CDR2 SQIVND (reference sequence). This CDR3 region has 17 residues. V was clipped by 0 bases and J by 7 bases; unmatched bases: 7.

The gene calls are TRBV7-2 and TRBJ1-5, with no clear D. Germline CDR1 is SGHTA and CDR2 is FQGNSA. V lost 5 bases and J 4 bases, leaving 6 bases between the germline ends. CDR3 length: 12 residues. CDR3: CASSPPNQPQHF. In DNA, the CDR3 is TGTGCCAGCAGCCCCCCTAATCAGCCCCAGCATTTT.